The 25 T cell receptor beta chains below were found in one sample sequenced in a study of blood T cell repertoires in COVID-19. The table came from immunoSEQ multiplex PCR; TCRdb's copy has only in-frame clones and leaves some out. The sample records 210,000 or so clones, around 88% being singletons. Material for sequencing was peripheral blood. These receptors were collected from a middle-aged man with active or convalescent COVID-19.

J is TRBJ1-1 and V is TRBV9, with TRBD1 matching 8 bases. Germline V CDR1 and CDR2: SGDLS, YYNGEE. The CDR3 has 16 amino acids. J gave up 0 bases and V 3 bases, and 7 bases lay outside the gene matches. This chain's CDR3 is CASSARQGHMNTEAFF. The CDR3 DNA reads TGTGCCAGCAGCGCCAGACAGGGGCACATGAACACTGAAGCTTTCTTT.

The chain carries TRBV6-5 and TRBJ2-7; no definite D call. This CDR3 comprises 14 residues. Trimming cost V 8 bases and J 3 bases, with 17 bases left between them. Germline V CDR1 and CDR2: MNHEY, SVGAGI. CDR3 sequence: CASSRRPRDYEQYF. CDR3 nucleotide sequence: TGTGCCAGCTCGCGGCGACCGAGAGACTACGAGCAGTACTTC.

The chain combines TRBV11-3 with TRBJ2-7, with D possibly being TRBD1 (6 bases). Trimming removed 5 bases from V and 3 bases from J, with 14 bases in between. The germline V gene has CDR1 SGHNT and CDR2 YENEEA. This CDR3 comprises 14 residues. As DNA, the CDR3 is TGTGCCAGCAGCCTCCGACCGACAGGCTACGAGCAGTACTTC. Its translation is CASSLRPTGYEQYF.

CDR3 in amino acids: CASSRERSEQYF. In nucleotides, the CDR3 is TGTGCCAGCAGTCGAGAGAGGAGCGAGCAGTACTTC. The chain employs TRBV28 and TRBJ2-7; no firm D call. The CDR3 covers 12 residues. Germline V gene data show CDR1 as MDHEN and CDR2 as SYDVKM. V was shortened by 5 bases and J by 6 bases, with 11 bases between the two germline ends.

This rearrangement joins TRBV24-1 to TRBJ1-2, with D perhaps matching TRBD1 (6 bases). The CDR3 has 17 residues. V was trimmed by 3 bases and J by 7 bases, leaving 23 bases between them. Germline values: CDR1 KGHDR, CDR2 SFDVKD. CDR3 nucleotides: TGTGCCACCAGTGATGGGACGAACAGGGTTCTTACTTGTGGCTACACCTTC. Its translation: CATSDGTNRVLTCGYTF.

The rearrangement links TRBV10-3 to TRBJ2-1; D perhaps matches TRBD2 (6 bases). Between the trimmed V and J ends, which lost 7 bases and 4 bases, there was a span of 11 bases. The CDR3 totals 13 residues. Germline V gives CDR1 ENHRY, CDR2 SYGVKD. Written as DNA, the CDR3 is TGTGCCATCAACCCGGGACTGTACAATGAGCAGTTCTTC. This translates into CAINPGLYNEQFF.

The chain employs TRBV3-1 (or the pseudogene TRBV3-2) and TRBJ1-1; 7 bases agree with TRBD1. V trimming: 4 bases; J trimming: 6 bases; junction bases outside the gene matches: 11. The CDR3 is 15 amino acids. In germline, CDR1 is LGHDT, CDR2 YNNKEL (reference sequence). Here the CDR3 reads CASSRQPTGKAEAFF. The CDR3, as DNA: TGTGCCAGCAGCCGCCAACCGACAGGGAAAGCTGAAGCTTTCTTT.

Details on this clone: This same CDR3 is encoded by further DNA sequences in the sample. The chain carries TRBV5-1 and TRBJ2-7, with D possibly matching TRBD1 (5 bases). Trimming cost V 0 bases and J 1 base, with 5 bases left between them. Germline V gene data show CDR1 as SGHRS and CDR2 as YFSETQ. This CDR3 is built from 13 residues. The chain's CDR3 is CASSLGQSYEQYF. Written as DNA, the CDR3 is TGCGCCAGCAGCTTGGGACAGTCCTACGAGCAGTACTTC.

The chain's CDR3 is CASSLAGAYGDTQYF. CDR3 DNA sequence: TGTGCCAGCAGCTTGGCAGGGGCTTATGGAGATACGCAGTATTTT. The rearrangement links TRBV5-5 to TRBJ2-3; TRBD1 might be the D (6 bases). This CDR3 is 15 amino acids long. Looked up from germline, CDR1 is SGHKS and CDR2 is YYEKEE (reference sequence). V gave up 0 bases and J gave up 5 bases, with 13 bases separating them.

V usage is TRBV5-1 and J usage is TRBJ2-5, with 13 positions matching TRBD2. The CDR3 contains 15 residues. Germline trimming cut 3 bases from V and 3 bases from J; bases unmatched to any gene: 2. Germline V gene lookup returns CDR1 SGHRS and CDR2 YFSETQ. This CDR3 reads CASSWTSGREETQYF. The CDR3 DNA sequence: TGCGCCAGCAGCTGGACTAGCGGGAGAGAAGAGACCCAGTACTTC.

This chain uses TRBV7-6 with TRBJ1-1; D remains unclear. The CDR3 contains 13 residues. Germline lookup yields CDR1 SGHVS and CDR2 FNYEAQ. The germline V and J ends were trimmed by 2 bases and 4 bases, with 8 bases remaining between them. The CDR3, as DNA: TGTGCCAGCAGCTTATCAGCGGGCACTGAAGCTTTCTTT. This translates into CASSLSAGTEAFF.

The J gene is TRBJ2-5, the V gene TRBV29-1, with 9 bases aligning to TRBD1. After removal of 3 bases from V and 2 bases from J, the junction contained 10 bases not matched to a gene. CDR1 is SQVTM and CDR2 is ANQGSEA in the germline V gene. The CDR3 loop spans 16 amino acids. CDR3 in amino acids: CSVDLWGDRAQETQYF. For the CDR3, the DNA is TGCAGCGTTGACCTCTGGGGGGACAGGGCACAAGAGACCCAGTACTTC.

CDR3 sequence: CASSLLLAGGHKYF. As DNA, the CDR3 is TGTGCCAGCAGCTTGCTACTAGCGGGGGGACATAAGTACTTC. The gene calls are TRBV5-8 and TRBJ2-7; 12 nucleotides align to TRBD2. With V trimmed by 1 base and J by 11 bases, 7 bases remained unmatched. The CDR3 is 14 amino acids. Germline CDR1 is SGHTS and CDR2 is YDEGEE.

The CDR3 DNA is TGTGCCAGCTCACCACCGAGGCGGGGGAGCTCCTACAATGAGCAGTTCTTC. Amino acid sequence: CASSPPRRGSSYNEQFF. The chain combines TRBV18 with TRBJ2-1, with TRBD2 matching 7 bases. With V trimmed by 0 bases and J by 0 bases, 5 bases remained unmatched. The CDR3 totals 17 residues. Germline CDR1 reads KGHSH; CDR2 reads LQKENI. Based on the CDR3 plus reference TRBV18 and TRBJ2-1, the full variable domain is NAGVMQNPRHLVRRRGQEARLRCSPMKGHSHVYWYRQLPEEGLKFMVYLQKENIIDESGMPKERFSAEFPKEGPSILRIQQVVRGDSAAYFCASSPPRRGSSYNEQFFGPGTRLTVL.

Here the CDR3 DNA reads TGCGCCAGCAGCATGACAGGGGCTAATGAAAAACTGTTTTTT. Its translation: CASSMTGANEKLFF. This chain joins TRBV5-1 and TRBJ1-4; 8 nucleotides agree with TRBD1. The length of the CDR3 is 14 residues. Germline V gives CDR1 SGHRS, CDR2 YFSETQ. With V trimmed by 4 bases and J by 3 bases, 2 bases remained unmatched.

This clone has only one observation. This sequence joins TRBV7-2 and TRBJ2-5; 7 nucleotides match TRBD2. V was clipped by 3 bases and J by 5 bases; unmatched bases: 3. CDR1 and CDR2 (germline): SGHTA, FQGNSA. This CDR3 has 13 residues. CDR3 bases: TGTGCCAGCAGCTTCGGGACTACGGAGACCCAGTACTTC. This gives the protein CASSFGTTETQYF.

There are many counts of this clone. V is TRBV24-1 and J is TRBJ2-2; D gene unclear. Germline lookup yields CDR1 KGHDR and CDR2 SFDVKD. V shed 5 bases and J shed 1 base, with 7 bases lying between them. The CDR3 is 14 amino acids. This CDR3 reads CATSGPGNTGELFF. CDR3 nucleotide sequence: TGTGCCACCAGTGGGCCGGGGAACACCGGGGAGCTGTTTTTT.

The J gene is TRBJ2-7, the V gene TRBV11-2, with D uncertain. Germline V gene data show CDR1 as SGHAT and CDR2 as FQNNGV. Trimming pared 2 bases from V and 0 bases from J, leaving 17 bases between. The CDR3 loop spans 17 amino acids. In DNA, the CDR3 is TGTGCCAGCAGCTTACATGGAGCTACTATTAACTCCTACGAGCAGTACTTC. Its protein product is CASSLHGATINSYEQYF.

The CDR3 DNA follows: TGCGCCAGCAGCTTGCAGGGGCCAGATACGCAGTATTTT. It translates to CASSLQGPDTQYF. The chain combines TRBV5-1 with TRBJ2-3; maybe TRBD1 (6 bases). Germline CDR1 is SGHRS and CDR2 is YFSETQ. V lost 1 base and J lost 4, with 7 bases in between. The CDR3 has 13 residues.

V gene TRBV5-6 combines with J gene TRBJ2-7, with D possibly TRBD2 on 6 matching bases. The CDR3 has 17 residues. CDR1 and CDR2 from the germline V gene are SGHDT and YYEEEE. V was pared by 2 bases and J by 2 bases, with 20 bases between. This CDR3 reads CASSFGGINPYTYEQYF. In DNA, the CDR3 is TGTGCCAGCAGCTTCGGGGGAATAAACCCGTACACCTACGAGCAGTACTTC.

V usage is TRBV28 and J usage is TRBJ2-1; possible D gene TRBD2, 6 bases. The CDR3 runs 16 residues. V was pared by 2 bases and J by 4 bases, with 15 bases between. Germline V CDR1 and CDR2: MDHEN, SYDVKM. CDR3 nucleotide sequence: TGTGCCAGCAGTTTACAGGCGATAGGAGGGTACAATGAGCAGTTCTTC. This translates into CASSLQAIGGYNEQFF.

V and J are TRBV11-2 and TRBJ2-1, with D possibly TRBD2 on 6 matching bases. This CDR3 region has 15 residues. Deletions cut 5 bases from V and 7 bases from J, with 18 bases between. Germline CDR1 and CDR2: SGHAT and FQNNGV. CDR3 nucleotides: TGTGCCAGCAGCACAACCGGGAGCCCTTTGAATGAGCAGTTCTTC. Protein product: CASSTTGSPLNEQFF.

This rearrangement joins TRBV7-9 to TRBJ2-1, with unresolved D. V lost 0 bases to trimming and J lost 5 bases, with 8 bases between them. This CDR3 has 14 amino acids. Germline CDR1 reads SEHNR; CDR2 reads FQNEAQ (reference sequence). In DNA form, the CDR3 reads TGTGCCAGCAGCTTAGCTGTATGTGACAATGAGCAGTTCTTC. This sequence encodes CASSLAVCDNEQFF.

This chain links TRBV10-1 with TRBJ1-1, with 8 bases matching TRBD1. Trimming cost V 5 bases and J 11 bases; bases outside gene matches: 7. The germline V gene has CDR1 WNHNN and CDR2 SYGVQD (reference sequence). The CDR3 sequence is 12 residues long. The CDR3 is CASSSTGGTAFF. The DNA for the CDR3 is TGCGCCAGCAGTTCTACAGGGGGTACGGCTTTCTTT.

The V gene is TRBV6-6, the J gene TRBJ2-2; no definite D call. V lost 7 bases to trimming and J lost 3 bases, with 12 bases between them. Germline V lookup: CDR1 MNHNY, CDR2 SVGAGI (reference sequence). The CDR3 spans 14 residues. The CDR3 reads CASISQQDTGELFF. CDR3 bases: TGTGCCAGCATCAGTCAGCAGGACACCGGGGAGCTGTTTTTT.